Shown below are 3 T cell receptor beta chains from a single sample sequenced in a study of blood T cell repertoires in COVID-19 (TCRdb year 2020). Libraries were built with the immunoSEQ multiplex PCR assay. Drawn from immuneACCESS, this table holds only the in-frame rearrangements with V and J called that TCRdb kept. Clones are partly lost; checked studies trace under half to an unresolved V gene and leave the rest unexplained. The sample table lists 90,000 to 100,000 clones, about 85% of them with a count of one. The ten largest clonotypes hold 4.4% of the sample. Sample: peripheral blood. Receptor source: a man aged 55 to 70 with acute or convalescent COVID-19.

This clone was counted a single time. The chain employs TRBV5-1 and TRBJ2-2, with D tentatively TRBD2 (6 bases). Trimming left V 1 base short and J 6 bases short, with 13 bases between. Germline lookup yields CDR1 SGHRS and CDR2 YFSETQ. This CDR3 region has 15 residues. CDR3 DNA: TGCGCCAGCAGCTTGTTCGGGACTCAGTCCGGGGAGCTGTTTTTT. Its protein product is CASSLFGTQSGELFF.

The chain combines TRBV19 with TRBJ2-7, with 8 bases lining up with TRBD1. The germline V gene encodes CDR1 LNHDA and CDR2 SQIVND (reference sequence). V was clipped by 3 bases and J by 4 bases; unmatched bases: 8. This CDR3 spans 15 amino acids. The CDR3 DNA reads as TGTGCCAGTAGTATGACGGGACAGGCGGGGTACGAGCAGTACTTC. Residues: CASSMTGQAGYEQYF.

The V call is TRBV19, the J call TRBJ2-1; 7 bases match TRBD1. CDR1 LNHDA and CDR2 SQIVND come from the germline V gene (reference sequence). The CDR3 extends over 15 amino acids. Trimming cost V 1 base and J 3 bases; bases outside gene matches: 3. CDR3 region: CASSIAGTDYNEQFF. Written as DNA, the CDR3 is TGTGCCAGTAGTATAGCGGGGACAGACTACAATGAGCAGTTCTTC. The whole variable domain, remainder taken from reference TRBV19 and TRBJ2-1, is DGGITQSPKYLFRKEGQNVTLSCEQNLNHDAMYWYRQDPGQGLRLIYYSQIVNDFQKGDIAEGYSVSREKKESFPLTVTSAQKNPTAFYLCASSIAGTDYNEQFFGPGTRLTVL.